This T cell receptor beta chain was captured by sequencing in a study of response to subunit inactivated influenza vaccine. The study, taken as a whole, reports: Each seasonal influenza vaccination recruits few new T cells, the authors suggested.

Using its own MiXCR run on the RT-PCR reads, TCRdb lists one record per CDR3 protein. The table lists over 400,000 distinct CDR3 sequences, approximately 11% of them singletons. J was trimmed by 5 bases and V by 5 bases; bases with no gene match: 5. The CDR3 is 14 residues long. On this clonotype itself: What it binds is unknown.

The TCR sequence derives from a man aged 45-65 years who received an inactivated influenza vaccine. The specimen was PBMCs from blood, collected 40 to 50 days after vaccination. This chain uses TRBV12-3 or TRBV12-4 with TRBJ1-5, with 8 bases lining up with TRBD1. The CDR3 sequence is CASSRNRGDQPQHF. The CDR3 region has the DNA TGTGCCAGCAGTCGAAACAGGGGGGATCAGCCCCAGCATTTT.